Each of the 9 T cell receptor beta chains below was sequenced from the same sample in a study of T cells in Graves' hyperthyroidism and ophthalmopathy. RNA transcripts provided the source from which TCR beta CDR3 regions were amplified. When the TCR CDR3 underwent first-round RT-PCR, the HTBI primer set was used. TCRdb redid the calling of the multiplex PCR reads with MiXCR, one entry per CDR3 protein. The sample holds 85,000 to 110,000 distinct CDR3 sequences, about 50% seen once. Specimen: blood. These receptors all come from a man aged 40-49 years with Graves' hyperthyroidism.

This clonotype has a single count. The J gene is TRBJ2-5, the V gene TRBV7-2, with D perhaps TRBD1 or TRBD2 (7 bases each). The CDR3 length is 15 residues. Germline values: CDR1 SGHTA, CDR2 FQGNSA. Trimming left V 3 bases short and J 4 bases short, with 15 bases between. In DNA form, the CDR3 reads TGTGCCAGCAGCTTTACCCAGGGGGGGGGAGAGACCCAGTACTTC. Translating gives CASSFTQGGGETQYF.

There are many counts of this clonotype. The chain combines TRBV7-9 with TRBJ2-2; D might be TRBD1 (6 bases). The germline V gene encodes CDR1 SEHNR and CDR2 FQNEAQ (reference sequence). The CDR3 runs 14 residues. Trimming left V 5 bases short and J 6 bases short, with 13 bases between. As DNA, the CDR3 is TGTGCCAGCAGCACAGGGAAAAACGCCGGGGAGCTGTTTTTT. Translating gives CASSTGKNAGELFF.

This clonotype has ten or more counts. The chain combines TRBV2 with TRBJ2-7; tentatively, D is TRBD2 (5 bases). This CDR3 region has 13 residues. From germline, CDR1 is SNHLY and CDR2 FYNNEI. Trimming took 1 base from V and 9 from J, leaving 13 bases between them. CDR3 DNA: TGTGCCAGCAGTGAAGGTCAACTAAGCGGGCAGTACTTC. Amino acid sequence: CASSEGQLSGQYF.

This clonotype was detected many times. The V gene is TRBV20-1, the J gene TRBJ2-7; a possible D gene is TRBD1 (5 bases). The germline V gene encodes CDR1 DFQATT and CDR2 SNEGSKA (reference sequence). Trimming shortened V by 5 bases and J by 3 bases, and 20 bases separated the two germline ends. The CDR3 sequence is 15 residues long. CDR3 DNA: TGCAGTGCTGTACCAGGGCAGTCTCCCTACTACGAGCAGTACTTC. It codes for CSAVPGQSPYYEQYF.

Here the CDR3 DNA reads TGCAGCGTTGAAGTTTGGGACAGCAGACAATCAAATGAGCAGTTCTTC. It codes for CSVEVWDSRQSNEQFF. V usage is TRBV29-1 and J usage is TRBJ2-1; 7 nucleotides agree with TRBD1. Trimming at V came to 1 base and at J to 7 bases, leaving 13 bases not matched to a gene. Germline CDR1 reads SQVTM; CDR2 reads ANQGSEA. CDR3 length equals 16 residues.

The V call is TRBV29-1, the J call TRBJ2-1; D possibly corresponds to TRBD1 (5 bases). The CDR3 has 15 residues. The ends were cut back, 2 bases at V and 0 bases at J, with 11 bases in the middle. The germline CDR1 and CDR2 sequences are SQVTM and ANQGSEA. This chain's CDR3 is CSVEPSDSSYNEQFF. The CDR3 DNA is TGCAGCGTTGAACCCAGCGACAGCTCCTACAATGAGCAGTTCTTC.

The V call is TRBV24-1, the J call TRBJ2-7; 11 nucleotides line up with TRBD1. Germline lookup yields CDR1 KGHDR and CDR2 SFDVKD. The V and J ends lost 10 bases and 2 bases, in that order; junction bases with no gene match: 3. The CDR3 spans 13 residues. CDR3 nucleotides: TGTGCCACTCCGGACAGGGGGCCCTACGAGCAGTACTTC. Translation: CATPDRGPYEQYF.

This clonotype was seen repeatedly, ten times or more. DNA for the CDR3: TGCAGTGCCGGCAGCGGGGGGAGGTACGAGCAGTACTTC. Protein sequence: CSAGSGGRYEQYF. The rearrangement joins TRBV20-1 to TRBJ2-7, with TRBD2 matching over 9 bases. Germline trimming cut 6 bases from V and 4 bases from J; bases unmatched to any gene: 7. CDR1 and CDR2 from the germline V gene are DFQATT and SNEGSKA (reference sequence). The CDR3 loop spans 13 amino acids.

This clonotype was seen at least ten times. V gene TRBV20-1 combines with J gene TRBJ2-7, with 8 bases matching TRBD2. This CDR3 is built from 13 residues. V lost 4 bases to trimming and J lost 2 bases; unmatched junction nucleotides: 4. Germline CDR1 is DFQATT and CDR2 is SNEGSKA (reference sequence). The CDR3 loop reads CSATGLATYEQYF. In nucleotides, the CDR3 is TGCAGTGCTACCGGACTAGCCACCTACGAGCAGTACTTC.